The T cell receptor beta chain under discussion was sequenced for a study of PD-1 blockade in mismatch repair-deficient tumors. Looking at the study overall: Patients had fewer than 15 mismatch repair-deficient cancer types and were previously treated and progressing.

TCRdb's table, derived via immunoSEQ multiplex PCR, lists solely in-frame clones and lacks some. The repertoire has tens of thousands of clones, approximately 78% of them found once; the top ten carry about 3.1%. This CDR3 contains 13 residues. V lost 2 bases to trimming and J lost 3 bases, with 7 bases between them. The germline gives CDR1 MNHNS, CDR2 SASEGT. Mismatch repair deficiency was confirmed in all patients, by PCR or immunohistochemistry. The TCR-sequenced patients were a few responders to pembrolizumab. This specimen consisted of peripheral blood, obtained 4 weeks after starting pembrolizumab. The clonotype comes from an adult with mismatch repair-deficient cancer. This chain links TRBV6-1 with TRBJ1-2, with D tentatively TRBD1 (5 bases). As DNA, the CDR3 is TGTGCCAGCAGTGAAAGGGGAGACTATGGCTACACCTTC. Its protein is CASSERGDYGYTF.